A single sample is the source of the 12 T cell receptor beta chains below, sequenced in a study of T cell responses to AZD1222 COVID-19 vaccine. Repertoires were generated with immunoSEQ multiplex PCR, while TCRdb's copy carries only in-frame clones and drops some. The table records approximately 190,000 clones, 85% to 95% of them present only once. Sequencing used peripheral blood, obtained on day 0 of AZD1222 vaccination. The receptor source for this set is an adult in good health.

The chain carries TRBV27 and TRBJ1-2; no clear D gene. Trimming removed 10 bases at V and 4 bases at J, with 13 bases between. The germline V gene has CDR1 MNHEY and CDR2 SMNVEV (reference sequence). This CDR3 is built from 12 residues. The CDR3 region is CATGGGSYGYTF. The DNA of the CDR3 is TGTGCCACCGGAGGAGGGTCCTATGGCTACACCTTC.

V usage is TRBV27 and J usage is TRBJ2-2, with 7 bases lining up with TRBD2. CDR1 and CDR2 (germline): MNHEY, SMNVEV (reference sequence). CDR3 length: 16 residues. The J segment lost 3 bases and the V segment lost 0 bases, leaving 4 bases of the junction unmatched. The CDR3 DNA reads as TGTGCCAGCAGTTTATCGTGGCTAGCGGACACCGGGGAGCTGTTTTTT. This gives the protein CASSLSWLADTGELFF.

The CDR3 sequence is CASSRGTGVRGHNEQFF. DNA of the CDR3: TGTGCCAGCAGTCGGGGGACAGGGGTACGGGGACACAATGAGCAGTTCTTC. J is TRBJ2-1 and V is TRBV6-2 or TRBV6-3; 10 bases match TRBD1. Trimming took 5 bases from V and 5 from J; bases not matched to a gene: 12. Germline loops: CDR1 MNHEY, CDR2 SVGEGT. This CDR3 is built from 17 residues.

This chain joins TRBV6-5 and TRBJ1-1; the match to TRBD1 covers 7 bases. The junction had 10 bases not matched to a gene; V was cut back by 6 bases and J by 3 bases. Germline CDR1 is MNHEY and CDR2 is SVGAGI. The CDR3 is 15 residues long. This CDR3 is CASSVSGTAYTEAFF. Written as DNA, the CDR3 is TGTGCCAGCAGCGTATCCGGGACAGCCTACACTGAAGCTTTCTTT.

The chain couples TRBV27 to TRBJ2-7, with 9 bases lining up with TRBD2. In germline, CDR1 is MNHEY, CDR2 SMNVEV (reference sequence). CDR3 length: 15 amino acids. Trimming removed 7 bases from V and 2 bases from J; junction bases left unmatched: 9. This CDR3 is CASNFAGGGPYEQYF. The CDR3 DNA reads TGTGCCAGCAATTTTGCGGGAGGGGGACCCTACGAGCAGTACTTC.

The CDR3 DNA reads TGTGCCAGCAGTTACAGTTGGCAGGGGGCGTTTGAGCAGTACTTC. This sequence encodes CASSYSWQGAFEQYF. This rearrangement joins TRBV6-2 or TRBV6-3 to TRBJ2-7; 8 bases agree with TRBD1. The germline CDR1 and CDR2 sequences are MNHEY and SVGEGT. CDR3 length equals 15 residues. V lost 2 bases and J lost 7; bases outside the gene matches: 10.

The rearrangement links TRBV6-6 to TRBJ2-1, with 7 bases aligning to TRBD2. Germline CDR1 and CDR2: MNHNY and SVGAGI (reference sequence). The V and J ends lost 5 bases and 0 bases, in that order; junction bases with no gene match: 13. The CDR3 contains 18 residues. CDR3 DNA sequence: TGTGCCAGCAGTCTGAGCCCCTTACGCGGGAGCTCCTACAATGAGCAGTTCTTC. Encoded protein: CASSLSPLRGSSYNEQFF.

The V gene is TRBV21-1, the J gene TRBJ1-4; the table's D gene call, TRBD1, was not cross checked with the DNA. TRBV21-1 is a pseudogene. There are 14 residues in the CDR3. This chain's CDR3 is CASSLLRDRGKLFF. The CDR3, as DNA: TGTGCCAGCAGCCTACTCCGGGACAGGGGAAAACTGTTTTTT.

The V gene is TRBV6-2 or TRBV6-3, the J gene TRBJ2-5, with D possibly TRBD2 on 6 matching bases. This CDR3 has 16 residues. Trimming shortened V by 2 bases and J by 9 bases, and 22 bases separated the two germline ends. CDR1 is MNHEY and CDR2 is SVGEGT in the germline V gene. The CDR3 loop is CASSYRRDPIPGAQYF. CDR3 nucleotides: TGTGCCAGCAGTTACCGCCGGGACCCCATCCCGGGGGCCCAGTACTTC.

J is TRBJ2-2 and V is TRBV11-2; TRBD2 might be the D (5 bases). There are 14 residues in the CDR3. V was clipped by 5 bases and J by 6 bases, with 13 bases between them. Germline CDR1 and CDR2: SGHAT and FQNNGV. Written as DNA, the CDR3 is TGTGCCAGCAGCAAGCTAGCTTCCGCCGGGGAGCTGTTTTTT. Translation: CASSKLASAGELFF.

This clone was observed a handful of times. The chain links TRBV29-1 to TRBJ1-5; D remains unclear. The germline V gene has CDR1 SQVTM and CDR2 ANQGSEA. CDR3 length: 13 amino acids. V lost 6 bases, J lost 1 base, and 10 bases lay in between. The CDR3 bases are TGCAGCGTGTGGGTTGGAAGCAATCAGCCCCAGCATTTT. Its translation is CSVWVGSNQPQHF.

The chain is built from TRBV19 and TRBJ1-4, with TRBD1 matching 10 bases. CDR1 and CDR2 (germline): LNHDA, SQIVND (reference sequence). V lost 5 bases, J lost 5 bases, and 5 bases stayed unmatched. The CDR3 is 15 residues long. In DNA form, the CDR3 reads TGTGCCAGTAGTCGACGGGACAGGGGAAATGAAAAACTGTTTTTT. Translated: CASSRRDRGNEKLFF.